This T cell receptor beta chain was retrieved from a study of metastatic and nonmetastatic thyroid tumors. In the study overall: From malignant and benign thyroid patients, repertoires in blood and in tumor or nodule tissue were compared.

General study results and limits: When malignant thyroid tumors were compared with benign nodules, TCR beta diversity was reportedly significantly higher in the malignant tumors. This held in both blood and tumor samples.

Through MiXCR, TCRdb re-clonotyped the PCR reads. The profile shows about 25,000 clones, about 13% of them singletons. Thyroid surgery was preceded by no treatment in any patient. Germline V gene data show CDR1 as LGHDT and CDR2 as YNNKEL (reference sequence). The CDR3 runs to 18 residues. J gave up 5 bases and V 0 bases, and 13 bases lay outside the gene matches. In its sample, this clone was seen many times. Its target is not known. The material sequenced was blood. V is TRBV3-1 and J is TRBJ2-3; 8 bases fit TRBD2. The origin of this receptor is a female donor with papillary thyroid cancer or a benign thyroid nodule (not recorded which). Some clones in this sample may be carry-over from other donors' samples. CDR3 region: CASSQDLRRGVAQDTQYF. In DNA, the CDR3 is TGTGCCAGCAGCCAAGATCTTCGGCGGGGGGTAGCACAAGATACGCAGTATTTT.